Below, 24 T cell receptor beta chains from the same sample are listed, as sequenced in a study of cytomegalovirus exposure and HLA in healthy donors (dated by TCRdb to 2015 to 2018). Library prep was done by the immunoSEQ multiplex PCR assay. The clones in this table, taken by TCRdb from immuneACCESS, are in-frame only. Not every clone is retained; where verified, under half of the shortfall comes from an unresolved V gene, and the cause of the rest is unknown. Counted in this sample were about 150,000 clones; 80% to 90% of them appeared once. Of the sample, 20% to 25% falls within the top ten clones. Sample: PBMCs. These receptors all stem from a man between 18 and 29 years old in good health and CMV-seropositive.

This chain links TRBV5-4 with TRBJ1-1, with D possibly matching TRBD1 (5 bases). The CDR3 contains 14 residues. V dropped 4 bases and J dropped 1 base, with 11 bases sitting between them. The germline V gene has CDR1 SGHNT and CDR2 YYREEE (reference sequence). The CDR3 bases are TGTGCCAGCAGCCCCAGGGATCCGAACACTGAAGCTTTCTTT. Translation gives CASSPRDPNTEAFF. Full variable domain (outside the CDR3, taken from reference TRBV5-4 and TRBJ1-1): ETGVTQSPTHLIKTRGQQVTLRCSSQSGHNTVSWYQQALGQGPQFIFQYYREEENGRGNFPPRFSGLQFPNYSSELNVNALELDDSALYLCASSPRDPNTEAFFGQGTRLTVV.

J is TRBJ1-3 and V is TRBV2; TRBD1 matches at 9 bases. This CDR3 is 12 amino acids long. CDR1 and CDR2 (germline): SNHLY, FYNNEI. The V and J ends lost 7 bases and 7 bases, in that order; junction bases with no gene match: 2. The CDR3 loop is CASNRGPNTIYF. CDR3 sequence (DNA): TGTGCCAGCAACAGGGGGCCTAACACCATATATTTT.

In this sample, this clone turned up once. This rearrangement joins TRBV4-3 to TRBJ2-5; TRBD2 is a possible D gene (6 bases). The CDR3 is 11 residues long. V lost 8 bases and J 5 bases, leaving 9 bases between the germline ends. The germline V gene has CDR1 LGHNA and CDR2 YSLEER. In DNA form, the CDR3 reads TGCGCCAGCGGGGGGTGGGAGACCCAGTACTTC. Protein: CASGGWETQYF.

V gene TRBV7-6 combines with J gene TRBJ2-2; TRBD1 matches at 8 bases. The CDR3 contains 16 residues. V was pared by 5 bases and J by 0 bases, with 5 bases of the junction left unmatched. CDR1 is SGHVS and CDR2 is FNYEAQ in the germline V gene. Written as DNA, the CDR3 is TGTGCCAGCAGCCAGAGGGGACAGGCGAACACCGGGGAGCTGTTTTTT. Translated: CASSQRGQANTGELFF.

This CDR3 reads CASSGVGATEAFF. The CDR3, as DNA: TGTGCCAGCAGCGGGGTCGGCGCCACTGAAGCTTTCTTT. This sequence joins TRBV25-1 and TRBJ1-1; the D is unclear. The V end was cut by 6 bases, the J end by 4 bases, with 12 bases between. The CDR3 has 13 amino acids. Germline-derived CDR1 and CDR2 are MGHDK and SYGVNS.

The rearrangement joins TRBV6-5 to TRBJ1-2; TRBD1 matches at 8 bases. This CDR3 comprises 13 residues. Losses at the gene ends were 8 bases for V and 7 bases for J; bases not matched to a gene: 9. Germline V gene data show CDR1 as MNHEY and CDR2 as SVGAGI. The CDR3 DNA is TGTGCCAGCTTTATAGGGACAGGTGGTGGCTACACCTTC. It yields the protein CASFIGTGGGYTF.

The V call is TRBV15, the J call TRBJ2-3, with D tentatively TRBD2 (6 bases). The V end was cut by 2 bases, the J end by 1 base, with 13 bases between. Germline V gives CDR1 LNHNV, CDR2 YYDKDF (reference sequence). The CDR3 sequence is 16 residues long. CDR3 nucleotide sequence: TGTGCCACCAGCAGACGAGCGGGTACGGGCACAGATACGCAGTATTTT. The encoded protein is CATSRRAGTGTDTQYF.

The chain combines TRBV4-3 with TRBJ2-7; 14 nucleotides agree with TRBD2. The CDR3 runs 16 residues. From germline, CDR1 is LGHNA and CDR2 YSLEER. Trimming removed 1 base from V and 6 bases from J; junction bases left unmatched: 5. CDR3 residues: CASSQVTGTSGSEQYF. The CDR3 DNA is TGCGCCAGCAGCCAAGTAACCGGGACTAGCGGGAGCGAGCAGTACTTC.

The chain joins TRBV18 to TRBJ2-1; 8 nucleotides agree with TRBD2. Trimming took 3 bases from V and 9 from J; bases not matched to a gene: 1. This CDR3 has 12 amino acids. Germline V gene data show CDR1 as KGHSH and CDR2 as LQKENI. The CDR3 protein is CASSPREGEQFF. The CDR3 bases are TGTGCCAGCTCACCCCGGGAGGGTGAGCAGTTCTTC.

The J gene is TRBJ1-5, the V gene TRBV7-2, with 7 nucleotides matching TRBD1. Germline assignment: CDR1 SGHTA and CDR2 FQGNSA. CDR3 size: 15 residues. Unmatched junction bases numbered 10, after V lost 5 bases and J lost 6 bases. CDR3 amino acids: CASSPPTGSGQPQHF. DNA of the CDR3: TGTGCCAGCAGCCCCCCGACAGGGTCGGGTCAGCCCCAGCATTTT.

V and J are TRBV30 and TRBJ2-1; 9 bases align to TRBD1. The J segment lost 8 bases and the V segment lost 0 bases, leaving 14 bases of the junction unmatched. CDR1 and CDR2 (germline): GTSNPN, SVGIG (reference sequence). CDR3 length equals 17 residues. CDR3 sequence reads: CAWSVVSGTGSRDEQFF. The CDR3 DNA sequence: TGTGCCTGGAGTGTAGTGTCCGGGACAGGGAGTAGAGATGAGCAGTTCTTC.

The CDR3 is CASSEGDGYTDTQYF. The CDR3 DNA follows: TGTGCCAGCAGTGAGGGCGACGGCTACACAGATACGCAGTATTTT. This chain links TRBV2 with TRBJ2-3; D unresolved. V was shortened by 3 bases and J by 2 bases, with 12 bases between the two germline ends. CDR1 is SNHLY, CDR2 FYNNEI, per germline. This CDR3 contains 15 residues.

V usage is TRBV5-1 and J usage is TRBJ1-1, with no clear D. Germline V CDR1 and CDR2: SGHRS, YFSETQ. The V and J ends lost 0 bases and 1 base respectively, with 7 bases between them. This CDR3 is 14 amino acids long. CDR3 bases: TGCGCCAGCAGCTTGGATAGGAGGAACACTGAAGCTTTCTTT. This sequence encodes CASSLDRRNTEAFF.

The chain joins TRBV7-3 to TRBJ1-2, with a tentative D call TRBD1 (5 bases). CDR3 length: 15 amino acids. Germline CDR1 and CDR2: SGHTA and FQGTGA. V was trimmed by 5 bases and J by 5 bases, leaving 18 bases between them. Here the CDR3 DNA reads TGTGCCAGCAGCCCAGATCGGCAGGGCCTTTATGGCTACACCTTC. This encodes CASSPDRQGLYGYTF.

This clone came up a few times. The genes are TRBV19 and TRBJ1-5; the D gene is possibly TRBD1 (6 bases). CDR3 length equals 13 residues. V was clipped by 7 bases and J by 6 bases, with 13 bases between them. Per the germline V gene, CDR1 is LNHDA and CDR2 is SQIVND (reference sequence). In DNA, the CDR3 is TGTGCCAGTAATCCGGACAGAAGTCAGCCCCAGCATTTT. It encodes CASNPDRSQPQHF.

The chain employs TRBV5-1 and TRBJ2-3; D unclear. Germline V CDR1 and CDR2: SGHRS, YFSETQ. The CDR3 spans 14 residues. In DNA form, the CDR3 reads TGCGCTTTATCCGCAGGTCCCCCCACAGATACGCAGTATTTT. Encoded protein: CALSAGPPTDTQYF. The whole variable domain, remainder taken from reference TRBV5-1 and TRBJ2-3, is KAGVTQTPRYLIKTRGQQVTLSCSPISGHRSVSWYQQTPGQGLQFLFEYFSETQRNKGNFPGRFSGRQFSNSRSEMNVSTLELGDSALYLCALSAGPPTDTQYFGPGTRLTVL.

J is TRBJ2-7 and V is TRBV7-6, with a possible D match to TRBD2 (6 bases). With 0 bases removed from V and 5 bases from J, the gap between germline ends came to 17 bases. Germline V gene data show CDR1 as SGHVS and CDR2 as FNYEAQ. The CDR3 consists of 16 residues. CDR3 protein: CASSLALGDSHHEQYF. The DNA of the CDR3 is TGTGCCAGCAGCTTAGCGTTGGGGGACTCTCACCACGAGCAGTACTTC.

The V and J genes are TRBV2 and TRBJ1-2; D not resolved. The germline gives CDR1 SNHLY, CDR2 FYNNEI. Trimming cost V 6 bases and J 8 bases, with 16 bases left between them. CDR3 length: 13 residues. CDR3 residues: CASRGSELWGYTF. CDR3 coding DNA: TGTGCCAGCAGGGGTTCGGAGTTGTGGGGCTACACCTTC. The entire variable domain, with the rest obtained from reference TRBV2 and TRBJ1-2, is as follows: EPEVTQTPSHQVTQMGQEVILRCVPISNHLYFYWYRQILGQKVEFLVSFYNNEISEKSEIFDDQFSVERPDGSNFTLKIRSTKLEDSAMYFCASRGSELWGYTFGSGTRLTVV.

The rearrangement joins TRBV15 to TRBJ2-5; D remains unclear. This CDR3 comprises 15 residues. The germline V gene encodes CDR1 LNHNV and CDR2 YYDKDF (reference sequence). Trimming pared 0 bases from V and 1 base from J, leaving 9 bases between. DNA of the CDR3: TGTGCCACCAGCAGAGATTATTCGTTCCAAGAGACCCAGTACTTC. Its protein is CATSRDYSFQETQYF.

This clone was seen a single time. The chain employs TRBV11-2 and TRBJ2-1, with 10 bases lining up with TRBD2. V lost 5 bases and J lost 5; bases outside the gene matches: 15. The CDR3 contains 18 residues. Germline V CDR1 and CDR2: SGHAT, FQNNGV. The CDR3 region has the DNA TGTGCCAGCAGCCCCCGCCCGACCCTAGCGGGAGTGGACAATGAGCAGTTCTTC. Translated: CASSPRPTLAGVDNEQFF.

This clone was seen only once. The V and J genes are TRBV11-1 and TRBJ2-1; a possible D gene is TRBD1 (6 bases). Trimming removed 1 base at V and 4 bases at J, with 8 bases between. CDR3 size: 14 residues. CDR1 and CDR2 from the germline V gene are SGHAT and FQDESV (reference sequence). The CDR3 loop is CASSLVGQYNEQFF. The DNA of the CDR3 is TGTGCCAGCAGCTTAGTAGGACAGTACAATGAGCAGTTCTTC.

The J gene is TRBJ1-2, the V gene TRBV6-5; D is ambiguous. Per germline, CDR1 MNHEY and CDR2 SVGAGI. CDR3 length equals 13 residues. V was cut by 2 bases and J by 7 bases, with 11 bases left in between. The CDR3 DNA is TGTGCCAGCAGTTACGAGTACCAGGTTGGCTACACCTTC. Its protein is CASSYEYQVGYTF.

The rearrangement joins TRBV27 to TRBJ2-7; D gene unclear. The CDR3 runs 13 residues. Germline CDR1 is MNHEY and CDR2 is SMNVEV (reference sequence). Trimming pared 3 bases from V and 1 base from J, leaving 7 bases between. For the CDR3, the DNA is TGTGCCAGCAGTTTCTCGTCGTCCTACGAGCAGTACTTC. It yields the protein CASSFSSSYEQYF.

The chain is built from TRBV18 and TRBJ2-2; D is ambiguous. The germline gives CDR1 KGHSH, CDR2 LQKENI. CDR3 size: 14 residues. The V end was cut by 3 bases, the J end by 4 bases, with 9 bases between. The CDR3 DNA sequence: TGTGCCAGCTCACCGCCGGCAGGCACCGGGGAGCTGTTTTTT. Translated: CASSPPAGTGELFF. The whole variable domain, remainder taken from reference TRBV18 and TRBJ2-2, is NAGVMQNPRHLVRRRGQEARLRCSPMKGHSHVYWYRQLPEEGLKFMVYLQKENIIDESGMPKERFSAEFPKEGPSILRIQQVVRGDSAAYFCASSPPAGTGELFFGEGSRLTVL.